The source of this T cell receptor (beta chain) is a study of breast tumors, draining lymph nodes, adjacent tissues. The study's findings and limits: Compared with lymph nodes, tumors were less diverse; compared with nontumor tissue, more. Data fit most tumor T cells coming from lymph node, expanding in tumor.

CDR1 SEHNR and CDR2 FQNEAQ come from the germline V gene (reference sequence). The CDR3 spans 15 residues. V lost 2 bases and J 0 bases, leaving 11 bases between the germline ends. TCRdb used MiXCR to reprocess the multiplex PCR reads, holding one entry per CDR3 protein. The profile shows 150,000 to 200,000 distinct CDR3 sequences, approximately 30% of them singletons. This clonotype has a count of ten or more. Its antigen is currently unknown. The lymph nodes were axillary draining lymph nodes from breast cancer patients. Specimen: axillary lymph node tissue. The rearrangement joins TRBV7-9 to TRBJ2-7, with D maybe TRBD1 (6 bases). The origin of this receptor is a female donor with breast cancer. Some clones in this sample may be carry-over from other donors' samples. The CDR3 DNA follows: TGTGCCAGCAGCTTAAACCCGGACAGCTCCTACGAGCAGTACTTC. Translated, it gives CASSLNPDSSYEQYF. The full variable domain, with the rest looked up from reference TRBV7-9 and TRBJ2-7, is DTGVSQNPRHKITKRGQNVTFRCDPISEHNRLYWYRQTLGQGPEFLTYFQNEAQLEKSRLLSDRFSAERPKGSFSTLEIQRTEQGDSAMYLCASSLNPDSSYEQYFGPGTRLTVT.